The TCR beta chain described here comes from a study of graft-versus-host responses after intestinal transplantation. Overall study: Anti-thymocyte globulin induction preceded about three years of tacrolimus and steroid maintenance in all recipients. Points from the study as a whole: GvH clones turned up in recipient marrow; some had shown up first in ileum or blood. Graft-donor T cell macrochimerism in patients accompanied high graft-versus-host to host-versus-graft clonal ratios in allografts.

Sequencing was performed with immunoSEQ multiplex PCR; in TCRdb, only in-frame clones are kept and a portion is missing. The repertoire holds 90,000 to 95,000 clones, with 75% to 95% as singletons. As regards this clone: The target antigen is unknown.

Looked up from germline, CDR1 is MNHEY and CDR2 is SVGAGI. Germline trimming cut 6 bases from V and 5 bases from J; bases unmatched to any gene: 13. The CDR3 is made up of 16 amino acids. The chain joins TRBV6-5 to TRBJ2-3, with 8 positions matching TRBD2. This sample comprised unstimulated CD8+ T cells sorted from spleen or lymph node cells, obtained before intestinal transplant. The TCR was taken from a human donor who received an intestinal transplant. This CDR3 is CASSYVSGSLLDTQYF. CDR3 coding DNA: TGTGCCAGCAGCTACGTAAGCGGGAGCTTATTAGATACGCAGTATTTT.